Below are 23 T cell receptor beta chains sequenced from a single sample in a study of cytomegalovirus exposure and HLA in healthy donors. The PCR used 60 Vbeta and 13 Jbeta primers. Profiled with immunoSEQ multiplex PCR; TCRdb holds only in-frame clones, not every one. The sample lists approximately 210,000 clones, 85% to 90% occurring once. Sequences were obtained from PBMCs. These receptors were collected from a man younger than 45 in good health and CMV-seronegative.

The chain couples TRBV13 to TRBJ2-3; TRBD2 agrees at 9 bases. J gave up 0 bases and V 0 bases, and 4 bases lay outside the gene matches. Germline V lookup: CDR1 PRHDT, CDR2 FYEKMQ (reference sequence). The CDR3 contains 17 residues. CDR3 nucleotide sequence: TGTGCCAGCAGCTTAGGCCTAGCGGGACCTAGCACAGATACGCAGTATTTT. Translation gives CASSLGLAGPSTDTQYF.

The V gene is TRBV7-9, the J gene TRBJ2-2; 7 nucleotides line up with TRBD1. This CDR3 comprises 13 residues. The germline CDR1 and CDR2 sequences are SEHNR and FQNEAQ (reference sequence). The trim removed 5 bases at V and 7 bases at J, leaving 4 bases unmatched. The CDR3 bases are TGTGCCAGCAGCAACTACAGGGGCGGGGAGCTGTTTTTT. Amino acid sequence: CASSNYRGGELFF.

The chain carries TRBV6-5 and TRBJ2-7; D not certain. This CDR3 contains 11 residues. Per the germline V gene, CDR1 is MNHEY and CDR2 is SVGAGI. V dropped 7 bases and J dropped 6 bases, with 10 bases sitting between them. Here the CDR3 reads CASISGGEQYF. For the CDR3, the DNA is TGTGCCAGCATTTCGGGTGGCGAGCAGTACTTC.

This chain joins TRBV9 and TRBJ1-3, with 8 bases that match TRBD1. In germline, CDR1 is SGDLS, CDR2 YYNGEE. This CDR3 spans 15 amino acids. Losses at the gene ends were 7 bases for V and 1 base for J; bases not matched to a gene: 7. CDR3 bases: TGTGCCAGCCGGGGACAGGATCGTTCTGGAAACACCATATATTTT. This encodes CASRGQDRSGNTIYF.

The chain couples TRBV28 to TRBJ2-7, with TRBD2 identical over 7 bases. This CDR3 is 15 amino acids long. J lost 0 bases, V lost 5 bases, and 7 bases had no gene match. Germline V gene data show CDR1 as MDHEN and CDR2 as SYDVKM. This CDR3 reads CASSPRGETSYEQYF. The CDR3 DNA is TGTGCCAGCAGTCCCCGGGGGGAGACCTCCTACGAGCAGTACTTC. The whole variable domain, filled in from reference TRBV28 and TRBJ2-7, reads DVKVTQSSRYLVKRTGEKVFLECVQDMDHENMFWYRQDPGLGLRLIYFSYDVKMKEKGDIPEGYSVSREKKERFSLILESASTNQTSMYLCASSPRGETSYEQYFGPGTRLTVT.

V gene TRBV27 combines with J gene TRBJ2-3; 16 bases align to TRBD2. CDR1 is MNHEY and CDR2 is SMNVEV in the germline V gene (reference sequence). Trimming at V came to 2 bases and at J to 4 bases, leaving 12 bases not matched to a gene. This CDR3 is built from 20 residues. In DNA form, the CDR3 reads TGTGCCAGCAGTTTAAAATCCCCCGGGACTAGCGGGAGGGCAGCAGATACGCAGTATTTT. Protein product: CASSLKSPGTSGRAADTQYF.

The chain combines TRBV28 with TRBJ1-2; the D gene is possibly TRBD1 (5 bases). The CDR3 runs to 12 residues. Germline loops: CDR1 MDHEN, CDR2 SYDVKM. The V and J ends lost 6 bases and 5 bases respectively, with 10 bases between them. CDR3 region: CASSGGGYGYTF. In DNA form, the CDR3 reads TGTGCCAGCAGCGGGGGAGGGTATGGCTACACCTTC.

The count of this clone is one. The chain uses TRBV6-6 and TRBJ2-4, with TRBD1 as a possible D gene (6 bases). CDR3 size: 16 residues. From germline, CDR1 is MNHNY and CDR2 SVGAGI (reference sequence). The ends were cut back, 5 bases at V and 0 bases at J, with 14 bases in the middle. The CDR3 sequence: CASSPGQTLAKNIQYF. CDR3 DNA sequence: TGTGCCAGCAGTCCAGGACAGACTTTAGCCAAAAACATTCAGTACTTC.

This clone was detected only once. The J gene is TRBJ1-2, the V gene TRBV21-1; whether TRBD1, the table's D call, matches the DNA was not checked. TRBV21-1 is assigned pseudogene status. CDR3 length: 16 amino acids. The DNA for the CDR3 is TGTGCCAGCGGGCCGACAGGGGGCCACCCAAACTATGGCTACACCTTC. Translated: CASGPTGGHPNYGYTF.

The rearrangement joins TRBV2 to TRBJ2-7, with no clear D. The germline V gene encodes CDR1 SNHLY and CDR2 FYNNEI. The CDR3 extends over 13 amino acids. The V gene lost 6 bases and the J gene lost 3 bases, with 12 bases spanning the gap. The DNA of the CDR3 is TGTGCCAGCAGGGAGATAGCCGGCTACGAGCAGTACTTC. This gives the protein CASREIAGYEQYF.

The V call is TRBV5-1, the J call TRBJ2-2, with D perhaps matching TRBD2 (6 bases). Deletions cut 1 base from V and 7 bases from J, with 14 bases between. CDR3 length: 15 residues. Germline V gene lookup returns CDR1 SGHRS and CDR2 YFSETQ. The CDR3 DNA follows: TGCGCCAGCAGCTTGTTGTCGGGGGACGTCGGGGAGCTGTTTTTT. It is translated as CASSLLSGDVGELFF.

This chain connects TRBV5-5 to TRBJ1-4, with 10 bases fitting TRBD1. Germline CDR1 is SGHKS and CDR2 is YYEKEE (reference sequence). The CDR3 is 15 residues long. With 3 bases clipped from V and 8 bases from J, the junction kept 7 bases outside the gene matches. This CDR3 is CASSWGQGKIEKLFF. The CDR3 DNA sequence: TGTGCCAGCAGCTGGGGACAGGGGAAGATAGAAAAACTGTTTTTT.

To note about this clone: Its ends do not fully match the called genes, so a read error is possible. The J gene is TRBJ2-3, the V gene TRBV7-2, with D possibly TRBD2 on 7 matching bases. CDR3 size: 16 residues. CDR1 and CDR2 from the germline V gene are SGHTA and FQGNSA. The CDR3 nucleotides read TGTGCCAGCAGCTTCCGAGGAACGGGGGGCACCGATACGCAGTATTTT. Residues: CASSFRGTGGTDTQYF.

This rearrangement joins TRBV2 to TRBJ2-5, with a tentative D call TRBD2 (6 bases). The germline V and J ends were trimmed by 0 bases and 2 bases, with 7 bases remaining between them. The CDR3 sequence is 14 residues long. Per germline, CDR1 SNHLY and CDR2 FYNNEI. The CDR3 protein is CASSEASGQETQYF. CDR3 nucleotide sequence: TGTGCCAGCAGTGAAGCTAGCGGACAAGAGACCCAGTACTTC.

This rearrangement joins TRBV15 to TRBJ1-4; 7 bases align to TRBD1. V shed 0 bases, J shed 2 bases, and the junction held 6 bases outside the gene matches. CDR3 length equals 17 residues. Germline V gives CDR1 LNHNV, CDR2 YYDKDF (reference sequence). The CDR3 DNA is TGTGCCACCAGCAGAGAAGAAGGGGGCGCGACTAATGAAAAACTGTTTTTT. This gives the protein CATSREEGGATNEKLFF.

This chain joins TRBV5-1 and TRBJ2-2; 7 bases are shared with TRBD1. V lost 2 bases to trimming and J lost 15 bases; unmatched junction nucleotides: 16. Per germline, CDR1 SGHRS and CDR2 YFSETQ. This CDR3 has 15 amino acids. The CDR3 nucleotides are TGCGCCAGCAGCTTTGGGGGTACGGGACAGCACTGGATGTTTTTT. This sequence encodes CASSFGGTGQHWMFF.

The rearrangement links TRBV11-2 to TRBJ2-5, with D uncertain. The CDR3 has 13 amino acids. Germline V lookup: CDR1 SGHAT, CDR2 FQNNGV. V lost 2 bases, J lost 5 bases, and 9 bases lay in between. The CDR3 region is CASSLFGLETQYF. The DNA of the CDR3 is TGTGCCAGCAGCTTATTCGGGTTGGAGACCCAGTACTTC.

The chain recombines TRBV4-1 with TRBJ2-3; 10 nucleotides align to TRBD1. The V segment lost 5 bases and the J segment 1 base; nucleotides outside the gene matches: 6. This CDR3 spans 16 amino acids. Germline V gene data show CDR1 as MGHRA and CDR2 as YSYEKL. CDR3 bases: TGCGCCAGCAGCGCTAGACAGGGGGCAGGCACAGATACGCAGTATTTT. This gives the protein CASSARQGAGTDTQYF.

The chain employs TRBV7-9 and TRBJ2-1; 8 bases are a match to TRBD1. This CDR3 is 16 amino acids long. Germline loops: CDR1 SEHNR, CDR2 FQNEAQ (reference sequence). Trimming took 3 bases from V and 5 from J; bases not matched to a gene: 9. The CDR3 DNA reads TGTGCCAGCAGCTTGAAGGGACAGGCGACGGACAATGAGCAGTTCTTC. Protein sequence: CASSLKGQATDNEQFF.

The chain joins TRBV5-6 to TRBJ1-1; 9 bases map to TRBD1. This CDR3 spans 15 amino acids. Germline V gene data show CDR1 as SGHDT and CDR2 as YYEEEE. J lost 1 base, V lost 3 bases, and 4 bases had no gene match. The CDR3 bases are TGTGCCAGCAGCTGGCCGGGACAGGGGAACACTGAAGCTTTCTTT. Amino acids: CASSWPGQGNTEAFF.

The V gene is TRBV4-3, the J gene TRBJ1-6; perhaps TRBD1 as D (6 bases). V was trimmed by 0 bases and J by 9 bases, leaving 12 bases between them. The length of the CDR3 is 15 residues. Germline CDR1 is LGHNA and CDR2 is YSLEER. CDR3 nucleotides: TGCGCCAGCAGCCAAGAAGTTTTGGACAGTTCACCCCTCCACTTT. It is translated as CASSQEVLDSSPLHF.

V usage is TRBV28 and J usage is TRBJ1-1; no reliable D call. Trimming shortened V by 2 bases and J by 4 bases, and 11 bases separated the two germline ends. This CDR3 has 14 amino acids. The V gene's germline CDR1 is MDHEN and CDR2 SYDVKM. CDR3 amino acids: CASSLISEGTEAFF. The CDR3 DNA reads TGTGCCAGCAGTTTAATCAGCGAGGGCACTGAAGCTTTCTTT. The full variable domain, rest sourced from reference TRBV28 and TRBJ1-1, is DVKVTQSSRYLVKRTGEKVFLECVQDMDHENMFWYRQDPGLGLRLIYFSYDVKMKEKGDIPEGYSVSREKKERFSLILESASTNQTSMYLCASSLISEGTEAFFGQGTRLTVV.

The chain is built from TRBV6-1 and TRBJ2-2; a possible D gene is TRBD1 (6 bases). CDR1 is MNHNS and CDR2 is SASEGT in the germline V gene. The CDR3 loop spans 16 amino acids. Trimming took off 4 bases at V and 1 base at J, with 13 bases between the two ends. In DNA, the CDR3 is TGTGCCAGCAGTGCCGCCGGGACACTGAACACCGGGGAGCTGTTTTTT. It translates to CASSAAGTLNTGELFF.